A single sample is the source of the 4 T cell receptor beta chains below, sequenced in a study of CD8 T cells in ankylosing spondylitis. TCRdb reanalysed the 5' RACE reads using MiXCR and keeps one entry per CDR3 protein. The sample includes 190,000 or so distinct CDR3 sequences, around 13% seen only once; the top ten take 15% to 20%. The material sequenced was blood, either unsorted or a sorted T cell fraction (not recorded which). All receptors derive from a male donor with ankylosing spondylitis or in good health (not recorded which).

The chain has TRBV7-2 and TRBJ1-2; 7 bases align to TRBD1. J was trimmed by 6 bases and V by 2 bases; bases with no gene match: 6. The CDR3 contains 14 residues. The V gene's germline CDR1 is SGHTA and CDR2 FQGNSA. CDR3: CASSLNTGANGYTF. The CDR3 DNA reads TGTGCCAGCAGCTTAAATACAGGGGCGAATGGCTACACCTTC.

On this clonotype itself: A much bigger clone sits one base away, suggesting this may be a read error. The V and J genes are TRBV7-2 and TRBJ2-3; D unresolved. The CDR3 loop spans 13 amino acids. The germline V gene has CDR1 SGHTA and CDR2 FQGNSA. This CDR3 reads CAGSLNSADTQYF. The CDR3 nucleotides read TGTGCCGGCAGCTTAAACAGTGCAGATACGCAGTATTTT. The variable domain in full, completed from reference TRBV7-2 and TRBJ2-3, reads GAGVSQSPSNKVTEKGKDVELRCDPISGHTALYWYRQSLGQGLEFLIYFQGNSAPDKSGLPSDRFSAERTGGSVSTLTIQRTQQEDSAVYLCAGSLNSADTQYFGPGTRLTVL.

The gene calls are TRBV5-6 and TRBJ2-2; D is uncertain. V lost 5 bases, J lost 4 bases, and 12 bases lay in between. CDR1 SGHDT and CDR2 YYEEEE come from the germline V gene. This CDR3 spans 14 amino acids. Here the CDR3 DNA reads TGTGCCAGCAGGCCAGCGACCCCCACCGGGGAGCTGTTTTTT. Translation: CASRPATPTGELFF.

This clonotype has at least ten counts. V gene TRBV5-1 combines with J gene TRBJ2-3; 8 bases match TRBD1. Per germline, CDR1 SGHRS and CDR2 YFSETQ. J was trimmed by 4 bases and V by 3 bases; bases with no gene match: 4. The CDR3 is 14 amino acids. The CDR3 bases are TGCGCCAGCAGCTCAGGACAGGGCCCAGATACGCAGTATTTT. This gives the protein CASSSGQGPDTQYF.